The entry below gives a single TCR beta chain sequence along with its context. Primers included in the PCR were 60 Vbeta and 13 Jbeta primers. Produced via immunoSEQ multiplex PCR; TCRdb's table is partial and in-frame only. The sample consists of approximately 170,000 clones, roughly 77% of them appearing once. The germline V gene encodes CDR1 MDHEN and CDR2 SYDVKM. The V segment lost 5 bases and the J segment 6 bases; nucleotides outside the gene matches: 12. The CDR3 runs 16 residues. The sample belongs to a study of cytomegalovirus exposure and HLA in healthy donors. This chain uses TRBV28 with TRBJ1-5, with 8 positions matching TRBD1. The source material was PBMCs. The TCR sequence derives from a woman in her thirties or forties in good health and CMV-seropositive. CDR3: CASSRTYRGYGQPQHF. DNA for the CDR3: TGTGCCAGCAGTCGAACTTACAGGGGGTACGGTCAGCCCCAGCATTTT.